This T cell receptor (beta chain) stems from a study of blood T cell repertoires in COVID-19. The CDR3 extends over 11 amino acids. V was clipped by 6 bases and J by 15 bases, with 18 bases between them. The germline V gene has CDR1 DFQATT and CDR2 SNEGSKA (reference sequence). Measured with immunoSEQ multiplex PCR; TCRdb has only the in-frame clones, and not every one. The table lists 180,000 or so clones, approximately 82% of them singletons. This rearrangement joins TRBV20-1 to TRBJ2-1; possibly TRBD1 for D (6 bases). The TCR originated in a man aged 45-60 years who had recovered from COVID-19. Sequenced input: PBMCs or T cells enriched from blood (not recorded which). The CDR3 sequence is CSATGNHETFF. CDR3 bases: TGCAGTGCAACAGGGAACCATGAGACGTTCTTC.